Listed below are T cell receptor beta chains from one sample, sequenced in a study of graft-versus-host responses after intestinal transplantation. TCRdb keeps only in-frame clones here, not all; method: immunoSEQ multiplex PCR. The table includes about 130,000 clones, over 85% detected once. No antigen has been assigned to these receptors. This material consisted of unstimulated CD4+ T cells sorted from spleen or lymph node cells, taken before intestinal transplant. The receptors were gathered from a human donor who received an intestinal transplant. The CDR3 runs from the conserved cysteine through the conserved F or W. The D gene is left open where the match is weak. Clone size is shown for a subset of rows, as once, few, many or a class of expanded clone.

clone_size d_call j_call cdr3_length v_call cdr3_nt cdr3_aa
- - TRBJ2-5 17 TRBV19 TGTGCCAGTAGTTCTATAGGTACGGGGACCCGGCGGGAGACCCAGTACTTC CASSSIGTGTRRETQYF
- - TRBJ2-2 14 TRBV5-1 TGCGCCAGCAGCGACAGTAGCCTGACCGGGGAGCTGTTTTTT CASSDSSLTGELFF
- TRBD1 TRBJ2-7 17 TRBV25-1 TGTGCCAGCAGCCGGGACAGCAAGGTCTTCTTCCATGCCGAGCAGTACTTC CASSRDSKVFFHAEQYF
once - TRBJ2-5 15 TRBV5-4 TGTGCCAGCAGCATGATACAGGGGACTGGAGAGACCCAGTACTTC CASSMIQGTGETQYF
- - TRBJ2-3 13 TRBV11-3 TGTGCCAGCACAACGGGGTATACAGATACGCAGTATTTT CASTTGYTDTQYF
once - TRBJ2-7 17 TRBV4-2 TGTGCCAGCAGCCAAGATACAAATGGGGACCTCATCTACGAGCAGTACTTC CASSQDTNGDLIYEQYF
- TRBD2 TRBJ2-5 14 TRBV15 TGTGCCACCAGCAGGGGACTAGCGCGGGAGACCCAGTACTTC CATSRGLARETQYF
- - TRBJ1-2 15 TRBV15 TGTGCCACCAGCAGAGCTGGAGACCCGCTCTATGGCTACACCTTC CATSRAGDPLYGYTF
- - TRBJ1-1 11 TRBV19 TGTGCCAGTAGTATGAACAATGAAGCTTTCTTT CASSMNNEAFF
once - TRBJ1-5 13 TRBV11-3 TGTGCCAGCAGCTTAGACAGCGAACAGCCCCAGCATTTT CASSLDSEQPQHF
- TRBD1 TRBJ2-1 16 TRBV11-3 TGTGCCAGCAGCTTAGCCCCACAGGGGGATCTTTATGAGCAGTTCTTC CASSLAPQGDLYEQFF
- - TRBJ2-1 13 TRBV11-3 TGTGCCAGCAGCTTAGATACAGACAATGAGCAGTTCTTC CASSLDTDNEQFF
once - TRBJ1-3 14 TRBV9 TGTGCCAGCAGCGTAGGGGGGGGCGGAAACACCATATATTTT CASSVGGGGNTIYF
- - TRBJ2-5 11 TRBV2 TGTGCCAGCACTGAGCGGGAGACCCAGTACTTC CASTERETQYF
- - TRBJ2-6 16 TRBV11-2 TGTGCCAGCAGCTCTCTGGGGCGTTCTGGGGCCAACGTCCTGACTTTC CASSSLGRSGANVLTF
- TRBD1 TRBJ1-1 13 TRBV7-8 TGTGCCAGCAGCATTAACAGGGGAGGGCAAGCTTTCTTT CASSINRGGQAFF
- - TRBJ2-1 17 TRBV5-1 TGCGCCAGCAGCTTGAGGGGGACTTTTAGCTCCTACAATGAGCAGTTCTTC CASSLRGTFSSYNEQFF
- TRBD1 TRBJ1-3 16 TRBV28 TGTGCCAGCAGTTTTATAGGGACAGGGAAAGCAAACACCATATATTTT CASSFIGTGKANTIYF
- - TRBJ2-5 17 TRBV5-1 TGCGCCAGCAGCCGTGGCGTAGTGGGGAGTGGTGAAGAGACCCAGTACTTC CASSRGVVGSGEETQYF
- - TRBJ1-2 15 TRBV6-1 TGTGCCAGCAGTGACCGAGACAGAGACTCCTATGGCTACACCTTC CASSDRDRDSYGYTF
- - TRBJ2-3 15 TRBV5-1 TGCGCCAGCAGCAAACCGGGGGGCGCGACAGATACGCAGTATTTT CASSKPGGATDTQYF
- TRBD1 TRBJ2-2 14 TRBV10-1 TGCGCCAGCAGCGGACAGGGTTTTACCGGGGAGCTGTTTTTT CASSGQGFTGELFF
- TRBD1 TRBJ1-2 14 TRBV2 TGTGCCAGCAGTTCGGGACAGGGTCGCTATGGCTACACCTTC CASSSGQGRYGYTF
- TRBD1 TRBJ1-5 14 TRBV6-1 TGTGCCAGCAGTGTACGACAGGGGGTTCAGCCCCAGCATTTT CASSVRQGVQPQHF
- - TRBJ2-2 13 TRBV27 TGTGCCAGCAGTCGTAGGGTGTCCGGGGAGCTGTTTTTT CASSRRVSGELFF
- - TRBJ2-3 11 TRBV5-3 TGTGCCAGAAGCCTCGGTGATACGCAGTATTTT CARSLGDTQYF
- - TRBJ2-3 13 TRBV30 TGTGCCTGGAGTGGTGCGGGGTTAGGTACGCAGTATTTT CAWSGAGLGTQYF
- TRBD1 TRBJ2-5 16 TRBV4-1 TGCGCCAGCAGCCAAGTAGGGACAGGGGTGTTGGAGACCCAGTACTTC CASSQVGTGVLETQYF
- - TRBJ1-1 15 TRBV19 TGTGCCAGTAGAATATCCGGGACGGTGAACACTGAAGCTTTCTTT CASRISGTVNTEAFF
- TRBD1 TRBJ2-1 15 TRBV6-1 TGTGCCAGCAGTGAACCGGGACAGGGTTTCGGGGAGCAGTTCTTC CASSEPGQGFGEQFF
- - TRBJ2-5 14 TRBV5-1 TGCGCCAGCAGCTTGAAGGCGGCGCAAGAGACCCAGTACTTC CASSLKAAQETQYF
- TRBD1 TRBJ1-1 15 TRBV4-2 TGTGCCAGCAGCCAAGTAACTACAGGGGGCCGGGAAGCTTTCTTT CASSQVTTGGREAFF
- - TRBJ2-2 13 TRBV11-2 TGTGCCAGCAGCTTAGTCAGCACCGGGGAGCTGTTTTTT CASSLVSTGELFF
- - TRBJ2-2 16 TRBV5-4 TGTGCCAGCAGCTTACACCCCCCCGGCAGCACCGGGGAGCTGTTTTTT CASSLHPPGSTGELFF
- - TRBJ1-6 11 TRBV7-9 TGTGCCAGCAGCTTATATTCACCCCTCCACTTT CASSLYSPLHF
- - TRBJ1-1 14 TRBV19 TGTGCCAGTAGTATGCGGCAGGGAAAGACTGAAGCTTTCTTT CASSMRQGKTEAFF
- TRBD1 TRBJ1-4 15 TRBV9 TGTGCCAGCAGCGACTCAGGGGGTGTTAATGAAAAACTGTTTTTT CASSDSGGVNEKLFF
- TRBD1 TRBJ2-7 12 TRBV5-1 TGCGCCAGCAGCGACGACAGGGTAGCGCAGTACTTC CASSDDRVAQYF
- TRBD1 TRBJ2-2 18 TRBV14 TGTGCCAGCAGCCAAGCGCCGGGACAGGGTACCCACACCGGGGAGCTGTTTTTT CASSQAPGQGTHTGELFF
once TRBD2 TRBJ2-3 17 TRBV4-2 TGTGCCAGCAGCCAAGAAGGGAGCGGGAGGAGCACAGATACGCAGTATTTT CASSQEGSGRSTDTQYF
- - TRBJ1-2 12 TRBV29-1 TGCAGCGTTACTCCAGGGGTTTATGGCTACACCTTC CSVTPGVYGYTF
few TRBD1 TRBJ1-2 15 TRBV7-9 TGTGCCAGCAGCTTAGGACTCGACAGGGTTGGTGGCTACACCTTC CASSLGLDRVGGYTF
- - TRBJ2-7 12 TRBV2 TGTGCCAGCAGGCTGAGCTCCTTCGAGCAGTACTTC CASRLSSFEQYF
- - TRBJ1-1 13 TRBV7-9 TGTGCCAGCAGCTTAGAGCGTAACACTGAAGCTTTCTTT CASSLERNTEAFF
- - TRBJ1-5 18 TRBV4-1 TGCGCCAGCAGCCAAGAGAGCCCCGGGACTTTTAGCAATCAGCCCCAGCATTTT CASSQESPGTFSNQPQHF
- TRBD1 TRBJ1-1 19 TRBV18 TGTGCCAGCTCACTAAATCAGCGGTATAGGACAGGGTTGAACACTGAAGCTTTCTTT CASSLNQRYRTGLNTEAFF
- - TRBJ1-2 11 TRBV10-2 TGCGCCAGCACGGGAAGAGATGGCTACACCTTC CASTGRDGYTF
- - TRBJ2-2 13 TRBV6-1 TGTGCCAGCAGTACGATCAGCACCGGGGAGCTGTTTTTT CASSTISTGELFF
- - TRBJ1-2 14 TRBV7-2 TGTGCCAGCAGCCCCCTGACAGCGGCCTATGGCTACACCTTC CASSPLTAAYGYTF
- - TRBJ1-6 15 TRBV30 TGTGCCTGGAGTGTACTGACAGTGGATAATTCACCCCTCCACTTT CAWSVLTVDNSPLHF
- TRBD1 TRBJ2-1 15 TRBV5-6 TGTGCCAGCAGCTCAGCCGGGACAGGGGGCTATGAGCAGTTCTTC CASSSAGTGGYEQFF
- TRBD1 TRBJ2-2 14 TRBV6-5 TGTGCCAGCAGCTCGGGACAGGGTTCCGGGGAGCTGTTTTTT CASSSGQGSGELFF
- - TRBJ1-2 14 TRBV27 TGTGCCAGCAGTCGGGCCGGGACATTCTATGGCTACACCTTC CASSRAGTFYGYTF
few - TRBJ1-3 13 TRBV10-3 TGTGCCATCAATCAGATCTCTGGAAACACCATATATTTT CAINQISGNTIYF
few - TRBJ2-7 16 TRBV29-1 TGCAGCGTTGCTGATATCGGCGGGCTCAACTCCTACGAGCAGTACTTC CSVADIGGLNSYEQYF
- TRBD2 TRBJ2-1 15 TRBV6-5 TGTGCCAGCAGCCTCGGGGGGGCCTTGGACAATGAGCAGTTCTTC CASSLGGALDNEQFF